This T cell receptor (beta chain) was recovered during a study of blood T cell repertoires in COVID-19. Background on the study: The samples span acute and convalescent COVID-19 from the United States, Italy and Spain. T cells, B-cell-depleted T cells, or PBMCs provided the cDNA or gDNA that served as material.

This clone appeared a few times. In the authors' workflow: Reference gene primer amplification gave nucleated cell count estimates. The data were produced by immunoSEQ multiplex PCR, yet TCRdb's version contains in-frame clones alone and is incomplete. V and J calls and clone size are those listed in that table; D and trimming were worked out from the DNA. The data show fewer than 250,000 clones, with roughly 84% seen just once and less than 7.5% held by the top ten. Trimming at V came to 3 bases and at J to 0 bases, leaving 10 bases not matched to a gene. The germline V gene has CDR1 SGDLS and CDR2 YYNGEE. The CDR3 sequence is 18 residues long.

The chain carries TRBV9 and TRBJ1-3; 9 bases align to TRBD1. This receptor was obtained from a woman aged 50 to 60 with acute or convalescent COVID-19. The sequencing input was peripheral blood. CDR3 bases: TGTGCCAGCAGCGCCCGAGGGACAGGGACTAACTCTGGAAACACCATATATTTT. The encoded protein is CASSARGTGTNSGNTIYF.